This T cell receptor (beta chain) originates from a study of blood T cell repertoires in COVID-19 (dated by TCRdb to 2019 to 2021). For the study in its entirety: Samples covering the acute and convalescent phases of COVID-19 were provided by collaborators in the United States, Italy and Spain. The prospective study material was composed of cDNA or gDNA derived from T cells, B-cell-depleted T cells, or PBMCs. Deeply sampled blood TCRbeta repertoires from subjects exposed to, actively infected with, or recovered from COVID-19 were included in the dataset. A freely available public database, intended as a resource for researchers studying the immune response to SARS-CoV-2, is where the repertoires were released. Samples came from the ongoing ImmuneRACE study (first 160 participants) plus 1,254 subjects from 6 global collaborators. A de-identified subject ID, COVID-19 status, age in years and sex were almost always included in the sample metadata. Where available, HLA class I and class II types were taken from metadata supplied by the sample provider and were not determined by assay-based typing.

TCRbeta CDR3 regions were amplified from genomic DNA by means of the immunoSEQ Assay, a bias-controlled multiplex PCR. In the source study's methods: Nucleated cell counts per sample were estimated from amplification of reference gene primers within the assay. To quantify the absolute abundance of each unique TCRbeta CDR3 rearrangement, sequence reads were collapsed and filtered. Productive Simpson clonality was computed per sample as the square root of Simpson's diversity index over productive rearrangements. Entries here come from immuneACCESS through TCRdb and include only in-frame sequences with V and J called. Some clones fail to appear in such tables; in the studies checked, an unresolved V gene covers under half of the shortfall, and the cause of the remainder is unknown. The DNA was the basis for D and trimming; V, J and clone size are from that table. The sample includes 120,000 to 150,000 clones, with 70% to 90% observed a single time. More than 7.5% of the sample rests with the top ten.

Summary of the overall study and its limitations: Clinical and demographic metadata were provided uncurated, with the amount varying by source and participant.

From V the trimming removes 7 bases and from J it removes 7 bases, while the gene matches leave 6 bases of the junction unaccounted for. The CDR1 and CDR2 encoded by the germline V gene are ENHRY and SYGVKD. The CDR3 has 12 amino acids, counting the end cysteine and phenylalanine. This entry keeps only the CDR3 DNA: 36 bases, framed from base 1. Concerning this clone: Its cognate antigen has yet to be identified. It has no much larger one-base neighbor in the sample; base qualities were not kept.

One collaborating source in Seattle enrolled patients while the patients were actively infected and followed the patients over time throughout the course of disease. Each collaborating institution followed its own protocols to collect whole blood in K2EDTA tubes. For TCRbeta analysis, collaborators shipped samples in one of three forms: frozen whole blood, isolated PBMCs, or DNA extracted from either of those sample types. The TCR originated in a woman aged 55-75 years with COVID-19, enrolled during active disease. The sequence is built from TRBV10-3 and TRBJ1-2; 7 of the junction bases match TRBD1. The sample comprised peripheral blood. The DNA sequence is given as TGTGCCATCACGGAGGGGGCGGGTGGCTACACCTTC. This sequence encodes CAITEGAGGYTF.